These T cell receptor beta chains were read from a single sample in a study of spatial heterogeneity in lung cancer. TCRdb itself ran the 5' RACE reads through MiXCR, one entry per CDR3 protein. Among fewer than 40,000 distinct CDR3 sequences listed, around 7.5% were seen once. Specimen: PBMCs, collected at surgery. The receptors shown here come from a male donor with early-stage non-small cell lung cancer. Each CDR3 is given with its conserved first and last residue. D genes are given only for firm matches. Clone size appears in some rows only: once, few, many, or a class for an expanded clone.

clone_size,v_call,cdr3_length,d_call,j_call,cdr3_aa,cdr3_nt
-,TRBV9,19,TRBD2,TRBJ2-2,CASSVGLAGAPLNTGELFF,TGTGCCAGCAGCGTAGGGTTAGCGGGAGCGCCACTGAACACCGGGGAGCTGTTTTTT
many,TRBV7-9,14,-,TRBJ1-6,CASNRPGSNSPLHF,TGTGCCAGCAACCGACCCGGGTCGAATTCACCCCTCCACTTT
many,TRBV20-1,11,-,TRBJ2-1,CSASLYTMQFF,TGCAGTGCTAGTCTGTATACTATGCAGTTCTTC
many,TRBV20-1,15,TRBD1,TRBJ2-4,CSALDRGIAKNIQYF,TGCAGTGCCTTAGACAGGGGGATTGCCAAAAACATTCAGTACTTC
many,TRBV2,13,-,TRBJ1-5,CASSGQGNQPQHF,TGTGCCAGCAGTGGGCAGGGCAATCAGCCCCAGCATTTT
few,TRBV5-6,13,-,TRBJ2-2,CASSYRFTGELFF,TGTGCCAGCAGTTACAGGTTCACCGGGGAGCTGTTTTTT
many,TRBV12-3/TRBV12-4,16,-,TRBJ2-6,CASSPQSYSGANVLTF,TGTGCCAGCAGTCCACAAAGCTACTCTGGGGCCAACGTCCTGACTTTC
many,TRBV5-1,13,-,TRBJ2-3,CASSGDPADTQYF,TGCGCCAGCAGCGGGGACCCGGCCGATACGCAGTATTTT
many,TRBV6-4,16,TRBD2,TRBJ2-3,CASSDSGTSGGDTQYF,TGTGCCAGCAGTGACTCGGGGACTAGCGGGGGTGATACGCAGTATTTT
many,TRBV30,15,-,TRBJ1-4,CAWSPGHPTNEKLFF,TGTGCCTGGAGCCCGGGCCACCCAACTAATGAAAAACTGTTTTTT
-,TRBV20-1,13,-,TRBJ2-7,CSARGGLTYEQYF,TGCAGTGCTAGAGGGGGACTCACCTACGAGCAGTACTTC
many,TRBV7-6,16,-,TRBJ2-7,CASSLGSGTGRAEQYF,TGTGCCAGCAGCTTAGGGTCGGGGACGGGGCGTGCCGAGCAGTACTTC
-,TRBV7-6,18,TRBD2,TRBJ2-5,CASSPGMAGGNFQETQYF,TGTGCCAGCAGCCCTGGAATGGCGGGGGGAAACTTTCAAGAGACCCAGTACTTC
-,TRBV4-3,13,-,TRBJ1-2,CARSQEYFGGYTF,TGCGCCAGAAGCCAAGAATATTTCGGGGGCTACACCTTC
many,TRBV27,13,-,TRBJ2-1,CASSPGQYNEQFF,TGTGCCAGCAGTCCCGGACAGTACAATGAGCAGTTCTTC